This T cell receptor beta chain was found in a study of T cell responses to AZD1222 COVID-19 vaccine. Study results and caveats: Seropositive AZD1222 recipients at baseline numbered only five or six.

TCRdb's table, derived via immunoSEQ multiplex PCR, lists solely in-frame clones and lacks some. Of tens of thousands of clones listed, over 85% are singletons. Of note for this clone: Its antigen is as yet unknown.

Germline V gene sequence: CDR1 SGHTA, CDR2 FQGTGA. This CDR3 is 14 amino acids long. Trimming removed 2 bases at V and 3 bases at J, with 7 bases between. The chain combines TRBV7-3 with TRBJ2-2, with D possibly matching TRBD2 (5 bases). Sequenced here: peripheral blood, sampled on day 0 of MenACWY control vaccination. The sequence came from an adult in good health. DNA for the CDR3: TGTGCCAGCAGCTTAGGGCGGGACACCGGGGAGCTGTTTTTT. Translation gives CASSLGRDTGELFF. The variable domain in full, completed from reference TRBV7-3 and TRBJ2-2, reads GAGVSQTPSNKVTEKGKYVELRCDPISGHTALYWYRQSLGQGPEFLIYFQGTGAADDSGLPNDRFFAVRPEGSVSTLKIQRTERGDSAVYLCASSLGRDTGELFFGEGSRLTVL.